This T cell receptor (beta chain) was identified in a study of blood T cell repertoires in COVID-19. About the research overall: Sites in the United States, Italy and Spain provided acute and convalescent COVID-19 samples. From T cells, B-cell-depleted T cells, or PBMCs came the material, which was cDNA or gDNA.

Authors' processing steps: Cell counts per sample came from amplifying reference gene primers. Profiled with immunoSEQ multiplex PCR; TCRdb holds only in-frame clones, not every one. V and J calls and clone size follow that table, whereas D and trimming were derived from the DNA. The data show 150,000 or so clones, roughly 82% seen once. There are 16 residues in the CDR3. J was trimmed by 6 bases and V by 0 bases; bases with no gene match: 5. Germline CDR1 SGHNT, CDR2 YYREEE (reference sequence). The source of this sequence is a woman aged 70-85 years with acute or convalescent COVID-19. The chain couples TRBV5-4 to TRBJ1-4; 10 bases match TRBD1. The specimen was peripheral blood. The CDR3 sequence is CASSLGAGTGDEKLFF. The DNA of the CDR3 is TGTGCCAGCAGCTTGGGGGCCGGGACAGGGGATGAAAAACTGTTTTTT.